This entry lists 29 T cell receptor beta chains sequenced from one sample in a study of blood T cell repertoires in COVID-19. The repertoire was sequenced with immunoSEQ multiplex PCR; TCRdb's copy has only in-frame clones and lacks some. The sample includes about 270,000 clones, approximately 81% of them seen just once. Sample: peripheral blood. Receptors were obtained from a woman aged 55-69 years with active or convalescent COVID-19.

The CDR3 DNA sequence: TGTGCCAGCAGTCTACGACAGGGAAGCACTGAAGCTTTCTTT. This codes for CASSLRQGSTEAFF. The chain joins TRBV6-5 to TRBJ1-1; 7 nucleotides agree with TRBD1. The germline CDR1 and CDR2 sequences are MNHEY and SVGAGI. CDR3 length: 14 residues. V was clipped by 5 bases and J by 4 bases; unmatched bases: 7.

This clone was counted only a few times. This chain joins TRBV7-2 and TRBJ2-7; D may be TRBD1 (5 bases). Germline loops: CDR1 SGHTA, CDR2 FQGNSA. Trimming left V 2 bases short and J 10 bases short, with 21 bases between. This CDR3 comprises 15 residues. CDR3 DNA: TGTGCCAGCAGCTTATCTCATATCACAGGTCCGAGCCAGTACTTC. Translating it yields CASSLSHITGPSQYF.

This clone came up once. V is TRBV5-1 and J is TRBJ1-3; no reliable D call. V lost 2 bases and J lost 0, with 9 bases in between. Germline V gene lookup returns CDR1 SGHRS and CDR2 YFSETQ. This CDR3 is built from 15 residues. The CDR3 here is CASSFAGNSGNTIYF. The CDR3 DNA follows: TGCGCCAGCAGCTTCGCGGGGAACTCTGGAAACACCATATATTTT.

The chain carries TRBV30 and TRBJ1-4; D unresolved. Germline values: CDR1 GTSNPN, CDR2 SVGIG (reference sequence). V shed 1 base and J shed 0 bases, with 9 bases lying between them. The CDR3 runs to 15 residues. CDR3 coding DNA: TGTGCCTGGAGTGGAGGGCCAGCAACTAATGAAAAACTGTTTTTT. Amino acid sequence: CAWSGGPATNEKLFF.

This chain uses TRBV6-1 with TRBJ2-5, with a weak D call TRBD1 (6 bases). V was clipped by 3 bases and J by 5 bases, with 13 bases between them. The CDR3 is 14 residues long. Germline CDR1 and CDR2: MNHNS and SASEGT. DNA of the CDR3: TGTGCCAGCAGTGACAGGGGCTGGGGGGAGACCCAGTACTTC. Amino acids: CASSDRGWGETQYF.

To note about this clone: This sequence may be a read error, since a much larger clone differs from it by one base. This chain joins TRBV10-1 and TRBJ2-2; 8 bases fit TRBD1. The CDR3 totals 16 residues. CDR1 is WNHNN, CDR2 SYGVQD, per germline (reference sequence). V shed 5 bases and J 0 bases; nucleotides not matched to a gene: 5. CDR3 coding DNA: TGCGCCAGCAGTAGGGGACAGGTGACGAACACCGGGGAGCTGTTTTTT. It yields the protein CASSRGQVTNTGELFF.

The chain recombines TRBV9 with TRBJ2-1; 8 bases map to TRBD2. This CDR3 is built from 15 residues. Germline V gene lookup returns CDR1 SGDLS and CDR2 YYNGEE. The V gene end was trimmed by 4 bases and the J gene end by 7 bases; junction bases not matched to a gene: 10. Here the CDR3 DNA reads TGTGCCAGCAGCCCAAGCCCCGGGACTAGTAATGAGCAGTTCTTC. This encodes CASSPSPGTSNEQFF.

This clone was observed once. The chain couples TRBV18 to TRBJ2-5; 10 positions match TRBD2. The germline V gene encodes CDR1 KGHSH and CDR2 LQKENI. The CDR3 consists of 15 residues. Trimming removed 4 bases from V and 1 base from J; junction bases left unmatched: 3. CDR3 DNA sequence: TGTGCCAGCTCACTACTAGCGGGGTCCCAAGAGACCCAGTACTTC. The encoded protein is CASSLLAGSQETQYF.

This chain connects TRBV18 to TRBJ1-6, with TRBD1 as a possible D gene (6 bases). Looked up from germline, CDR1 is KGHSH and CDR2 is LQKENI. The CDR3 extends over 14 amino acids. Trimming removed 5 bases from V and 9 bases from J, with 14 bases in between. The CDR3 DNA reads as TGTGCCAGCTCAGCAGGGGTGAGCCCTTCACCCCTCCACTTT. This encodes CASSAGVSPSPLHF. The complete variable domain, with remaining parts taken from reference TRBV18 and TRBJ1-6, reads NAGVMQNPRHLVRRRGQEARLRCSPMKGHSHVYWYRQLPEEGLKFMVYLQKENIIDESGMPKERFSAEFPKEGPSILRIQQVVRGDSAAYFCASSAGVSPSPLHFGNGTRLTVT.

The sample holds one count of this clone. V gene TRBV2 combines with J gene TRBJ2-1, with D maybe TRBD2 (6 bases). Trimming took off 2 bases at V and 4 bases at J, with 12 bases between the two ends. In germline, CDR1 is SNHLY, CDR2 FYNNEI. The CDR3 is 15 amino acids. The CDR3 DNA reads TGTGCCAGCAGTGAACGGGGGAACGTGTACAATGAGCAGTTCTTC. This gives the protein CASSERGNVYNEQFF.

J is TRBJ2-7 and V is TRBV7-9; D might be TRBD2 (6 bases). Deletions cut 1 base from V and 0 bases from J, with 10 bases between. The CDR3 loop spans 15 amino acids. The V gene's germline CDR1 is SEHNR and CDR2 FQNEAQ (reference sequence). This CDR3 is CASSLGGVLSYEQYF. CDR3 nucleotide sequence: TGTGCCAGCAGCTTAGGGGGGGTACTCTCCTACGAGCAGTACTTC.

The chain links TRBV3-1 (or the pseudogene TRBV3-2) to TRBJ1-5; 7 bases agree with TRBD1. V was pared by 1 base and J by 4 bases, with 7 bases of the junction left unmatched. The germline CDR1 and CDR2 sequences are LGHDT and YNNKEL (reference sequence). This CDR3 spans 16 amino acids. The CDR3, as DNA: TGTGCCAGCAGCCAAGGGAGGGGGCGCGGGAATCAGCCCCAGCATTTT. Protein sequence: CASSQGRGRGNQPQHF.

This chain links TRBV7-2 with TRBJ1-5; no clear D gene. V was pared by 5 bases and J by 4 bases, with 12 bases between. Germline V gene lookup returns CDR1 SGHTA and CDR2 FQGNSA. CDR3 length: 14 residues. Here the CDR3 DNA reads TGTGCCAGCAGCCCTGTGGGGAGAAATCAGCCCCAGCATTTT. Amino acid sequence: CASSPVGRNQPQHF.

V and J are TRBV9 and TRBJ2-7, with TRBD2 matching 9 bases. This CDR3 comprises 15 residues. V gave up 0 bases and J gave up 2 bases; unmatched junction bases: 3. Germline V gene sequence: CDR1 SGDLS, CDR2 YYNGEE. The CDR3: CASSVDSGGPYEQYF. Here the CDR3 DNA reads TGTGCCAGCAGCGTAGATAGCGGGGGACCCTACGAGCAGTACTTC.

The J gene is TRBJ2-5, the V gene TRBV4-1; perhaps TRBD2 as D (6 bases). Germline V gene data show CDR1 as MGHRA and CDR2 as YSYEKL. The CDR3 covers 12 residues. The V and J ends lost 8 bases and 2 bases respectively, with 9 bases between them. DNA for the CDR3: TGCGCCAGCGGTGGGGGGCAAGAGACCCAGTACTTC. Translation: CASGGGQETQYF.

The J gene is TRBJ2-2, the V gene TRBV7-3; D remains ambiguous. V lost 7 bases to trimming and J lost 1 base, with 10 bases between them. This CDR3 is built from 14 residues. The germline V gene encodes CDR1 SGHTA and CDR2 FQGTGA. The CDR3 reads CASNLLGNTGELFF. The CDR3 DNA reads as TGTGCCAGCAACCTCCTCGGGAACACCGGGGAGCTGTTTTTT.

This sequence joins TRBV2 and TRBJ1-6, with TRBD1 as a possible D gene (6 bases). The CDR3 loop spans 14 amino acids. In germline, CDR1 is SNHLY, CDR2 FYNNEI. The V gene lost 1 base and the J gene lost 8 bases, with 9 bases spanning the gap. The CDR3, as DNA: TGTGCCAGCAGTGAAGAGGCAGGGGATTCACCCCTCCACTTT. Its translation is CASSEEAGDSPLHF.

This chain connects TRBV7-6 to TRBJ1-6; D is perhaps TRBD1 (6 bases). The length of the CDR3 is 16 residues. The ends were cut back, 1 base at V and 9 bases at J, with 16 bases in the middle. The germline CDR1 and CDR2 sequences are SGHVS and FNYEAQ. In nucleotides, the CDR3 is TGTGCCAGCAGCTTAGGAGTAAGAGGGGGTGGTTCACCCCTCCACTTT. This translates into CASSLGVRGGGSPLHF.

The chain recombines TRBV19 with TRBJ2-7; TRBD1 matches at 9 bases. CDR3 length equals 14 residues. Germline V CDR1 and CDR2: LNHDA, SQIVND (reference sequence). V was clipped by 4 bases and J by 1 base; unmatched bases: 2. Written as DNA, the CDR3 is TGTGCCAGTAGTAAACAGGGGGCGTCCTACGAGCAGTACTTC. Its translation is CASSKQGASYEQYF.

Details on this clone: The identical CDR3 is also encoded by other nucleotide sequences in the sample. Here the CDR3 reads CASSLGQGYGYTF. The CDR3 DNA sequence: TGTGCCAGCAGTTTGGGACAGGGCTATGGCTACACCTTC. The genes are TRBV2 and TRBJ1-2, with 9 bases matching TRBD1. Germline V CDR1 and CDR2: SNHLY, FYNNEI. J was trimmed by 4 bases and V by 5 bases; bases with no gene match: 2. This CDR3 is 13 amino acids long.

This chain joins TRBV7-2 and TRBJ1-1, with D hard to call. Germline-derived CDR1 and CDR2 are SGHTA and FQGNSA. CDR3 length: 15 amino acids. V dropped 2 bases and J dropped 5 bases, with 15 bases sitting between them. The CDR3 region has the DNA TGTGCCAGCAGCTTAACTCCGGGTCGGTTGACTGAAGCTTTCTTT. It yields the protein CASSLTPGRLTEAFF.

In its sample, this clone was seen a few times. V is TRBV29-1 and J is TRBJ2-7; 7 bases are a match to TRBD1. Germline CDR1 reads SQVTM; CDR2 reads ANQGSEA. This CDR3 is 15 amino acids long. After removal of 1 base from V and 0 bases from J, the junction contained 6 bases not matched to a gene. The CDR3 DNA follows: TGCAGCGTTGAAGGGGCCCGGGACAGCTCCTACGAGCAGTACTTC. Protein product: CSVEGARDSSYEQYF.

The chain uses TRBV19 and TRBJ1-1, with TRBD1 identical over 8 bases. The germline V gene has CDR1 LNHDA and CDR2 SQIVND (reference sequence). V shed 3 bases, J shed 7 bases, and the junction held 7 bases outside the gene matches. The CDR3 runs 14 residues. CDR3: CASSIPHGQGEAFF. The CDR3 region has the DNA TGTGCCAGTAGTATCCCTCACGGACAGGGTGAAGCTTTCTTT.

V gene TRBV18 combines with J gene TRBJ2-3, with 7 bases lining up with TRBD1. This CDR3 is built from 15 residues. Trimming cost V 0 bases and J 3 bases; bases outside gene matches: 3. The germline V gene has CDR1 KGHSH and CDR2 LQKENI. CDR3 DNA: TGTGCCAGCTCACCACCGGGCAGGGGGACAGATACGCAGTATTTT. Encoded protein: CASSPPGRGTDTQYF.

The genes are TRBV11-1 and TRBJ1-6, with D perhaps TRBD1 (6 bases). V was cut by 2 bases and J by 7 bases, with 6 bases left in between. From germline, CDR1 is SGHAT and CDR2 FQDESV (reference sequence). The CDR3 contains 13 residues. In DNA, the CDR3 is TGTGCCAGCAGCTTACAGGGGAATTCACCCCTCCACTTT. Its protein is CASSLQGNSPLHF.

The rearrangement links TRBV19 to TRBJ1-4, with D hard to call. Germline CDR1 and CDR2: LNHDA and SQIVND (reference sequence). The CDR3 sequence is 15 residues long. V was shortened by 5 bases and J by 8 bases, with 18 bases between the two germline ends. CDR3 coding DNA: TGTGCCAGTAGTCGTCTCTCAGGATTCGGCGAAAAACTGTTTTTT. As protein: CASSRLSGFGEKLFF.

V and J are TRBV27 and TRBJ2-3; weak D call: TRBD2 (5 bases). Germline V gene sequence: CDR1 MNHEY, CDR2 SMNVEV (reference sequence). V dropped 0 bases and J dropped 5 bases, with 6 bases sitting between them. CDR3 size: 13 residues. The CDR3 loop reads CASSLSGEDTQYF. CDR3 bases: TGTGCCAGCAGTTTATCCGGGGAAGATACGCAGTATTTT.

The chain carries TRBV5-1 and TRBJ2-2; the D is unclear. Germline V gene sequence: CDR1 SGHRS, CDR2 YFSETQ. The CDR3 spans 13 residues. V gave up 3 bases and J gave up 4 bases, with 7 bases separating them. As DNA, the CDR3 is TGCGCCAGCAGCTCGGTCCTCACCGGGGAGCTGTTTTTT. Its protein is CASSSVLTGELFF.

V gene TRBV12-3 or TRBV12-4 combines with J gene TRBJ2-3, with D perhaps TRBD1 (5 bases). The V end was cut by 7 bases, the J end by 2 bases, with 10 bases between. This CDR3 is 13 amino acids long. This CDR3 is CASTRASTDTQYF. The CDR3 bases are TGTGCCAGCACCAGGGCATCCACAGATACGCAGTATTTT.